The 12 T cell receptor beta chains in this list originate from one sample, sequenced in a study of technical replicates of blood from several donors (TCRdb year 2017). The method was the immunoSEQ multiplex PCR assay. TCRdb carries this immuneACCESS record with in-frame sequences only. Its versions omit some clonotypes, under half of them owing to an unresolved V gene in the studies checked, with the rest unexplained. The sample has around 80,000 clones on record, 90% to 97% of them singletons. The ten largest make up under 0.4% of the sample. The sequencing input was T cells isolated from PBMCs. Every receptor here comes from a human donor in good health.

V and J are TRBV7-8 and TRBJ2-1, with D unclear. Trimming took off 0 bases at V and 10 bases at J, with 13 bases between the two ends. Per the germline V gene, CDR1 is SGHVS and CDR2 is FQNEAQ. The CDR3 covers 14 residues. CDR3 amino acids: CASSLAGRSGEQFF. As DNA, the CDR3 is TGTGCCAGCAGCTTAGCTGGCAGGTCTGGGGAGCAGTTCTTC.

The chain is built from TRBV11-3 and TRBJ1-1; possibly TRBD1 for D (6 bases). V lost 4 bases to trimming and J lost 2 bases, with 11 bases between them. Per the germline V gene, CDR1 is SGHNT and CDR2 is YENEEA. The length of the CDR3 is 14 residues. The DNA of the CDR3 is TGTGCCAGCAGCTCACTCAGGGGCAACACTGAAGCTTTCTTT. Translation gives CASSSLRGNTEAFF.

The V gene is TRBV19, the J gene TRBJ1-2, with D unclear. This CDR3 spans 16 amino acids. V lost 5 bases to trimming and J lost 10 bases, with 26 bases between them. In germline, CDR1 is LNHDA, CDR2 SQIVND (reference sequence). CDR3 nucleotides: TGTGCCAGTAGTTACCGGAGTATATTAGGCTGGCTCTACTACACCTTC. It encodes CASSYRSILGWLYYTF.

The table lists this clone with a count of one. The chain combines TRBV5-1 with TRBJ2-5, with D uncertain. Per the germline V gene, CDR1 is SGHRS and CDR2 is YFSETQ. The V end lost 0 bases, the J end lost 1 base, and 10 bases lay between the germline ends. The CDR3 loop spans 15 amino acids. The CDR3 nucleotides read TGCGCCAGCAGCTTGGACGATCCGGTCCAAGAGACCCAGTACTTC. It codes for CASSLDDPVQETQYF. Full variable domain (rest looked up from reference TRBV5-1 and TRBJ2-5): KAGVTQTPRYLIKTRGQQVTLSCSPISGHRSVSWYQQTPGQGLQFLFEYFSETQRNKGNFPGRFSGRQFSNSRSEMNVSTLELGDSALYLCASSLDDPVQETQYFGPGTRLLVL.

The chain joins TRBV19 to TRBJ2-7, with a possible D match to TRBD1 (5 bases). The CDR3 is 15 residues long. Germline V gives CDR1 LNHDA, CDR2 SQIVND (reference sequence). V lost 1 base and J lost 4, with 14 bases in between. CDR3 nucleotide sequence: TGTGCCAGTAGTATAGGACAGCTCCCCTTATACGAGCAGTACTTC. Its translation: CASSIGQLPLYEQYF.

The V and J genes are TRBV10-3 and TRBJ2-7; TRBD2 matches at 14 bases. The trim removed 8 bases at V and 5 bases at J, leaving 5 bases unmatched. This CDR3 is built from 14 residues. Per the germline V gene, CDR1 is ENHRY and CDR2 is SYGVKD. The CDR3 DNA reads TGTGCCATCGGACTAGCGGGAGGAGGCGACGAGCAGTACTTC. It codes for CAIGLAGGGDEQYF.

The chain is built from TRBV9 and TRBJ2-7, with unresolved D. V was cut by 1 base and J by 0 bases, with 8 bases left in between. The CDR3 spans 14 residues. Per the germline V gene, CDR1 is SGDLS and CDR2 is YYNGEE. The CDR3 DNA sequence: TGTGCCAGCAGCGTATACTCAAGCTCCTACGAGCAGTACTTC. It codes for CASSVYSSSYEQYF.

This clone was found once. The chain couples TRBV6-6 to TRBJ1-3; the match to TRBD1 covers 8 bases. CDR1 is MNHNY, CDR2 SVGAGI, per germline (reference sequence). The ends lost 6 bases at V and 8 bases at J; junction bases unmatched: 6. The CDR3 sequence is 13 residues long. CDR3 nucleotide sequence: TGTGCCAGCAGATCCGGGACAGGATACACCATATATTTT. Encoded protein: CASRSGTGYTIYF.

The chain employs TRBV19 and TRBJ2-7; 14 bases are a match to TRBD2. CDR1 LNHDA and CDR2 SQIVND come from the germline V gene (reference sequence). The CDR3 contains 16 residues. With 6 bases clipped from V and 7 bases from J, the junction kept 11 bases outside the gene matches. The CDR3 here is CASSPTGLAGGREQYF. CDR3 sequence (DNA): TGTGCCAGTAGCCCCACAGGACTAGCGGGAGGTCGGGAGCAGTACTTC. The full variable domain, in which reference TRBV19 and TRBJ2-7 provide the parts outside the CDR3, is DGGITQSPKYLFRKEGQNVTLSCEQNLNHDAMYWYRQDPGQGLRLIYYSQIVNDFQKGDIAEGYSVSREKKESFPLTVTSAQKNPTAFYLCASSPTGLAGGREQYFGPGTRLTVT.

This sequence joins TRBV7-9 and TRBJ2-3; 10 bases agree with TRBD2. The V gene's germline CDR1 is SEHNR and CDR2 FQNEAQ (reference sequence). The V and J ends lost 5 bases and 3 bases, in that order; junction bases with no gene match: 5. The CDR3 spans 15 residues. The CDR3 loop is CASSLSGRSTDTQYF. In DNA, the CDR3 is TGTGCCAGCAGCCTTAGCGGGAGGTCTACAGATACGCAGTATTTT.

The rearrangement uses TRBV10-2 and TRBJ1-2; TRBD1 matches at 7 bases. Germline V lookup: CDR1 WSHSY, CDR2 SAAADI. The CDR3 is made up of 15 amino acids. The V segment lost 3 bases and the J segment 5 bases; nucleotides outside the gene matches: 9. The CDR3, as DNA: TGCGCCAGCAGTGATATTGGACAGGCGATTTATGGCTACACCTTC. Translated, it gives CASSDIGQAIYGYTF.

This chain links TRBV5-4 with TRBJ2-3; 14 positions match TRBD2. With V trimmed by 4 bases and J by 5 bases, 6 bases remained unmatched. The CDR3 sequence is 16 residues long. CDR1 and CDR2 from the germline V gene are SGHNT and YYREEE (reference sequence). The CDR3 coding sequence is TGTGCCAGCAGCCAGGGACTAGCGGGAGAGGGAGATACGCAGTATTTT. Translated, it gives CASSQGLAGEGDTQYF.